Following are 14 T cell receptor beta chains from one sample sequenced in a study of blood T cells in healthy people across ages (dated by TCRdb to 2014 to 2015). Libraries were constructed by 5' RACE. Sequencing relied on an Illumina HiSeq 2500. The second PCR ran for roughly 7 to 12 cycles and used a J-beta primer mix along with a sample-barcoded 5' primer. TCRdb ran its own pipeline on the public reads, namely fastp trimming at Q25 and MiXCR clone calling, and kept in-frame beta chains. Duplicate CDR3 protein sequences are folded into a single record with the most common DNA and genes. In all, the sample holds some 930,000 distinct CDR3 sequences, and almost 30% of those were seen once. In total, the top ten clones hold approximately 10% of the sample. The same specimen was also included in a second study, on T cells of mothers and their children.

Material: blood. These receptors originate from a woman between 35 and 50 years old in good health.

V and J are TRBV29-1 and TRBJ2-3; no clear D. The V and J ends lost 4 bases and 1 base respectively, with 6 bases between them. The CDR3 is 12 amino acids. The germline CDR1 and CDR2 sequences are SQVTM and ANQGSEA. The CDR3 DNA follows: TGCAGCGTTGTCCAGGGCACAGATACGCAGTATTTT. Protein: CSVVQGTDTQYF.

This clonotype appeared many times. The chain combines TRBV20-1 with TRBJ2-1; D uncertain. The V end was cut by 5 bases, the J end by 0 bases, with 11 bases between. This CDR3 is 14 amino acids long. Per germline, CDR1 DFQATT and CDR2 SNEGSKA (reference sequence). CDR3 in DNA: TGCAGTGCTCCCGGGTCTAGCTCCTACAATGAGCAGTTCTTC. Its translation is CSAPGSSSYNEQFF.

This chain joins TRBV7-8 and TRBJ1-5; a weak D match, TRBD1 (5 bases). The CDR3 has 14 residues. Germline V lookup: CDR1 SGHVS, CDR2 FQNEAQ. The ends were cut back, 3 bases at V and 8 bases at J, with 14 bases in the middle. DNA of the CDR3: TGTGCCAGCAGCTTGGGCGACAGTACCAAGCCCCAGCATTTT. Translating gives CASSLGDSTKPQHF.

The chain links TRBV5-1 to TRBJ1-1, with D possibly being TRBD1 (6 bases). CDR3 length: 16 residues. The V gene lost 4 bases and the J gene lost 2 bases, with 18 bases spanning the gap. Germline-derived CDR1 and CDR2 are SGHRS and YFSETQ. CDR3 DNA: TGCGCCAGCAGCCTGACGACAGGTACAACCAACACTGAAGCTTTCTTT. It translates to CASSLTTGTTNTEAFF.

The CDR3, as DNA: TGTGCCACCAGTGAGTTGACAGGTACCTACAATGAGCAGTACTTC. Its protein is CATSELTGTYNEQYF. The gene calls are TRBV24-1 and TRBJ2-7; a weak D match, TRBD1 (6 bases). Trimming removed 4 bases at V and 7 bases at J, with 19 bases between. The CDR3 is made up of 15 amino acids. CDR1 and CDR2 (germline): KGHDR, SFDVKD.

A few counts support this clonotype. V gene TRBV6-2 or TRBV6-3 combines with J gene TRBJ2-7; TRBD1 matches 9 bases. J lost 3 bases, V lost 2 bases, and 2 bases had no gene match. The germline gives CDR1 MNHEY, CDR2 SVGEGT. The CDR3 has 14 residues. CDR3 in DNA: TGTGCCAGCAGTTACGGGACAGGGCTCTACGAGCAGTACTTC. It yields the protein CASSYGTGLYEQYF.

This clonotype was seen a handful of times. The gene calls are TRBV20-1 and TRBJ1-2, with 10 bases aligning to TRBD1. Germline CDR1 reads DFQATT; CDR2 reads SNEGSKA (reference sequence). V trimming: 5 bases; J trimming: 7 bases; junction bases outside the gene matches: 4. CDR3 length equals 12 residues. CDR3 nucleotide sequence: TGCAGTGCTCATGACAGGGGGCTTGGCTACACCTTC. Translating it yields CSAHDRGLGYTF.

This rearrangement joins TRBV6-6 to TRBJ2-3; D might be TRBD1 (6 bases). The CDR3 is made up of 16 amino acids. Germline CDR1 MNHNY, CDR2 SVGAGI (reference sequence). V lost 7 bases to trimming and J lost 6 bases, with 23 bases between them. CDR3 DNA: TGTGCCAGCACTAGGGCCGGGTCAGGGGTTTCGGATACGCAGTATTTT. It specifies CASTRAGSGVSDTQYF.

This clonotype was seen at least ten times. This rearrangement joins TRBV20-1 to TRBJ2-7, with 7 bases identical to TRBD2. This CDR3 has 14 residues. Trimming cost V 1 base and J 0 bases; bases outside gene matches: 3. Germline V lookup: CDR1 DFQATT, CDR2 SNEGSKA (reference sequence). DNA of the CDR3: TGCAGTGCTAGAGTCCGCGGGAGCTCCTACGAGCAGTACTTC. Amino acid sequence: CSARVRGSSYEQYF.

This clonotype was seen repeatedly, ten times or more. The chain is built from TRBV9 and TRBJ2-7; TRBD1 agrees at 7 bases. The CDR3 spans 13 residues. Trimming took 1 base from V and 3 from J; bases not matched to a gene: 1. Germline V lookup: CDR1 SGDLS, CDR2 YYNGEE. The CDR3 loop is CASSVQGDYEQYF. The DNA for the CDR3 is TGTGCCAGCAGCGTACAGGGGGACTACGAGCAGTACTTC.

This clonotype has a handful of counts. The J gene is TRBJ1-2, the V gene TRBV2; no firm D call. The germline gives CDR1 SNHLY, CDR2 FYNNEI. The V end was cut by 5 bases, the J end by 2 bases, with 15 bases between. The CDR3 length is 15 residues. CDR3 in amino acids: CASSPFSTANYGYTF. CDR3 DNA sequence: TGTGCCAGCAGTCCCTTCTCGACGGCAAACTATGGCTACACCTTC. Full variable domain (outside the CDR3, taken from reference TRBV2 and TRBJ1-2): EPEVTQTPSHQVTQMGQEVILRCVPISNHLYFYWYRQILGQKVEFLVSFYNNEISEKSEIFDDQFSVERPDGSNFTLKIRSTKLEDSAMYFCASSPFSTANYGYTFGSGTRLTVV.

Notes on this clonotype: The junction shows a germline mismatch at one end, possibly a read error. The genes are TRBV14 and TRBJ1-3; D is unresolved. This CDR3 comprises 14 residues. Germline-derived CDR1 and CDR2 are SGHDN and FVKESK. Written as DNA, the CDR3 is TGTGCCAGCAGCACCTACAGCTCTGGAAACACCAGATATTTT. It encodes CASSTYSSGNTRYF.

Of note for this clonotype: The CDR3 does not close with the conserved phenylalanine or tryptophan, likely indicating a read error. The chain is built from TRBV4-2 and TRBJ2-3, with 9 positions matching TRBD1. The V gene end was trimmed by 0 bases and the J gene end by 2 bases; junction bases not matched to a gene: 3. CDR3 size: 16 residues. CDR1 and CDR2 from the germline V gene are LGHNA and YNFKEQ. CDR3: CASSQEPQGATDTQYI. Written as DNA, the CDR3 is TGTGCCAGCAGCCAAGAGCCACAGGGGGCCACAGATACGCAGTATATT.

This clonotype was seen only a few times. This rearrangement joins TRBV20-1 to TRBJ2-3; weak D call: TRBD2 (5 bases). V was pared by 5 bases and J by 5 bases, with 17 bases between. CDR1 DFQATT and CDR2 SNEGSKA come from the germline V gene (reference sequence). CDR3 length equals 14 residues. CDR3 bases: TGCAGTGCTCAGGACCCCCTTCGGGGAGATACGCAGTATTTT. It yields the protein CSAQDPLRGDTQYF.